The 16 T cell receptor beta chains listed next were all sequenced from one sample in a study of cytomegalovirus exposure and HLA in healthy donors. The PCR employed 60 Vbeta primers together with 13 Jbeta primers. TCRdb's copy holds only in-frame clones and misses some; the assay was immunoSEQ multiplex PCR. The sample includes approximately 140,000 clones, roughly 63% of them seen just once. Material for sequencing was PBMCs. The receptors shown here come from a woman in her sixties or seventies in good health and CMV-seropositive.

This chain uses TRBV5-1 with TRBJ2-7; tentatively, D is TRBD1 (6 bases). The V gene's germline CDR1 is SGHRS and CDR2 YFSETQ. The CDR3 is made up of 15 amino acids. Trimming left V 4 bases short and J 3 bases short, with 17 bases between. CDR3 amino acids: CASSGGRQAFYEQYF. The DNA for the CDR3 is TGCGCCAGCAGCGGCGGAAGACAGGCCTTCTACGAGCAGTACTTC.

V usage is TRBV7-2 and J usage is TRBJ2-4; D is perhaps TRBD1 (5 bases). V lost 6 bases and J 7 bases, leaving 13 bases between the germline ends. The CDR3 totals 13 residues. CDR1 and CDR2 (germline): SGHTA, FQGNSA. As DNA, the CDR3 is TGTGCCAGCAGTAAACCCGACAGTAACATTCAGTACTTC. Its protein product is CASSKPDSNIQYF.

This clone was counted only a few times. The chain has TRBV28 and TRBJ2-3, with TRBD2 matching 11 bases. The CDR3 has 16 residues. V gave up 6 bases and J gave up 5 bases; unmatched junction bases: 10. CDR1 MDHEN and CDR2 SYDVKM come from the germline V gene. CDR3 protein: CASSPTLAGARDTQYF. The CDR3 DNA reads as TGTGCCAGCAGCCCAACACTAGCGGGAGCGCGAGATACGCAGTATTTT. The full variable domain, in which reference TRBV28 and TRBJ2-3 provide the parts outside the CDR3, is DVKVTQSSRYLVKRTGEKVFLECVQDMDHENMFWYRQDPGLGLRLIYFSYDVKMKEKGDIPEGYSVSREKKERFSLILESASTNQTSMYLCASSPTLAGARDTQYFGPGTRLTVL.

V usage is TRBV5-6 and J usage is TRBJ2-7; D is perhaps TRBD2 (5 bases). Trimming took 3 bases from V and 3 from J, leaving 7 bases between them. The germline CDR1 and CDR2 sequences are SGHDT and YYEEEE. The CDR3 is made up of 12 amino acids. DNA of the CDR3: TGTGCCAGCAGCTCCCGGGGCTACGAGCAGTACTTC. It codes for CASSSRGYEQYF.

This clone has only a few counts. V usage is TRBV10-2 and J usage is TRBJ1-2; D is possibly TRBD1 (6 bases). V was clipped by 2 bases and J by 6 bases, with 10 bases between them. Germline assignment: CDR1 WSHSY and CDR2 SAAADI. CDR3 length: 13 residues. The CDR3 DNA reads TGCGCCAGCAGTGAGGGCAGGGGAGATGGCTACACCTTC. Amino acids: CASSEGRGDGYTF.

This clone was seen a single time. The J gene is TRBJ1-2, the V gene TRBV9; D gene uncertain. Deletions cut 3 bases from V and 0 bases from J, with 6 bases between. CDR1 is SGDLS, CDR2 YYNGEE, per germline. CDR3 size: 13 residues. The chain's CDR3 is CASSDRTNYGYTF. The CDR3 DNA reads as TGTGCCAGCAGCGACAGAACTAACTATGGCTACACCTTC.

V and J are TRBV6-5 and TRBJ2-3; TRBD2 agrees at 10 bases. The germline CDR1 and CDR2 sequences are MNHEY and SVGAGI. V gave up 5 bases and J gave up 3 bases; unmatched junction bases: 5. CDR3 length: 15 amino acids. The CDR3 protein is CASSQGLAETDTQYF. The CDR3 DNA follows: TGTGCCAGCAGTCAAGGACTAGCGGAGACAGATACGCAGTATTTT.

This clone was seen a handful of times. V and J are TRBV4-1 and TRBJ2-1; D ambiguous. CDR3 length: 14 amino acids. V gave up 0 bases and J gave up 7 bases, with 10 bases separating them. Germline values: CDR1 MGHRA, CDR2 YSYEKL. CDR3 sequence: CASSQDALLNEQFF. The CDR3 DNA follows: TGCGCCAGCAGCCAAGATGCCCTGCTAAATGAGCAGTTCTTC.

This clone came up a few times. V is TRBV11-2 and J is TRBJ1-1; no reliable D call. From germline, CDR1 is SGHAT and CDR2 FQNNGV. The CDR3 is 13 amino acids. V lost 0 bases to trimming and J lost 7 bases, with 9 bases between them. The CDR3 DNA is TGTGCCAGCAGCTTAGATTATCAGGTTGAAGCTTTCTTT. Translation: CASSLDYQVEAFF.

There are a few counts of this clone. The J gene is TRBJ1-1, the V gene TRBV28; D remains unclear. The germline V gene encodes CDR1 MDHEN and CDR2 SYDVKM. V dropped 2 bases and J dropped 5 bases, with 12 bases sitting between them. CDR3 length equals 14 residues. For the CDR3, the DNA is TGTGCCAGCAGTTTAAGGGCCCGGGGAACTGAAGCTTTCTTT. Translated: CASSLRARGTEAFF.

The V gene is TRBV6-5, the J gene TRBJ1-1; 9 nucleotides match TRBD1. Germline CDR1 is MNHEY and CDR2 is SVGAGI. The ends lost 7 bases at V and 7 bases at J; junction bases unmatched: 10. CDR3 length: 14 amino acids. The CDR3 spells CASTGGDRAHEAFF. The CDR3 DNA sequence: TGTGCCAGCACCGGGGGGGACAGGGCCCATGAAGCTTTCTTT.

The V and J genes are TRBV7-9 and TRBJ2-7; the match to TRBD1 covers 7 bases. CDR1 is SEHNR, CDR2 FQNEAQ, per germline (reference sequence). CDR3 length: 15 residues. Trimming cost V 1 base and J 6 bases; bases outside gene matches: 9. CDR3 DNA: TGTGCCAGCAGCTTAGAGGGGGCAGGGCAGGTCGAGCAGTACTTC. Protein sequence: CASSLEGAGQVEQYF.

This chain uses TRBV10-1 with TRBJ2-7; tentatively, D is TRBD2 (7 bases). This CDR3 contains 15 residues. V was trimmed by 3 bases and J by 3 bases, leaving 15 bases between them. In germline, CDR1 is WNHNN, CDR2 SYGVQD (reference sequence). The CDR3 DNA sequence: TGCGCCAGCAGTGAAGGGGGGGTAGACCACTACGAGCAGTACTTC. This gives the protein CASSEGGVDHYEQYF.

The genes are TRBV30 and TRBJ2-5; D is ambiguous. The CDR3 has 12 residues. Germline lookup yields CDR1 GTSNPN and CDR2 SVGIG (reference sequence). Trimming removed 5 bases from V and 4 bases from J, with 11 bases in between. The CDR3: CAWGENSETQYF. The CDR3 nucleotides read TGTGCCTGGGGAGAGAATTCAGAGACCCAGTACTTC.

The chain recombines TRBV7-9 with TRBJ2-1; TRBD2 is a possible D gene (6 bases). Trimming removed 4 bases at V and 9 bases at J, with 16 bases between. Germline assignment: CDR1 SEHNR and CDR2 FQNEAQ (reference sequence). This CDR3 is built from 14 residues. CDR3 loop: CASSSPAGSSEQFF. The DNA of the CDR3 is TGTGCCAGCAGCTCCCCGGCGGGGTCAAGTGAGCAGTTCTTC.

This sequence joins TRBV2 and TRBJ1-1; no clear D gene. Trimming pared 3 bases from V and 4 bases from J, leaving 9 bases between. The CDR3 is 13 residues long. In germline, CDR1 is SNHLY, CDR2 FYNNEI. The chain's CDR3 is CASSEIRRTEAFF. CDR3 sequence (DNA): TGTGCCAGCAGTGAGATCAGGCGCACTGAAGCTTTCTTT.